The clone carrying this T cell receptor beta chain came up many times. Antigen specificity is unknown. This sample was included in a study of CD8+CD57+ T cells in acquired aplastic anemia. Turning to the study itself: Sorted CD4+ and CD8+ cells gave a mean 3.2 ug DNA, range 0.2 to 27.4 ug. Read counts for CD4+ cells (from healthy donors) averaged about 10.8 million. General study findings and limits: The number of CD8+ CDR3 sequences shared by patients and controls was about 27. Levels of CD8+ Simpson's diversity were not significantly distinct in patients versus controls.

TCR beta VDJ and CDR3 profiles were obtained from a genomic DNA template. TCRdb analysed the reads with MiXCR anew, one entry per CDR3 protein. The table lists roughly 130,000 distinct CDR3 sequences, 48% of them singletons, with 2% to 3% in the top ten. From germline, CDR1 is SGDLS and CDR2 YYNGEE. J gave up 9 bases and V 0 bases, and 7 bases lay outside the gene matches. The CDR3 consists of 15 residues. Material: sorted CD4+, CD8+, or CD8+CD57+ T cells (not recorded which) from PBMCs. This TCR derives from a human donor in good health, serving as a control. The chain is built from TRBV9 and TRBJ1-2, with TRBD1 matching over 11 bases. This CDR3 reads CASSVGGQGAASYTF. For the CDR3, the DNA is TGTGCCAGCAGCGTAGGAGGACAGGGGGCGGCAAGCTACACCTTC.